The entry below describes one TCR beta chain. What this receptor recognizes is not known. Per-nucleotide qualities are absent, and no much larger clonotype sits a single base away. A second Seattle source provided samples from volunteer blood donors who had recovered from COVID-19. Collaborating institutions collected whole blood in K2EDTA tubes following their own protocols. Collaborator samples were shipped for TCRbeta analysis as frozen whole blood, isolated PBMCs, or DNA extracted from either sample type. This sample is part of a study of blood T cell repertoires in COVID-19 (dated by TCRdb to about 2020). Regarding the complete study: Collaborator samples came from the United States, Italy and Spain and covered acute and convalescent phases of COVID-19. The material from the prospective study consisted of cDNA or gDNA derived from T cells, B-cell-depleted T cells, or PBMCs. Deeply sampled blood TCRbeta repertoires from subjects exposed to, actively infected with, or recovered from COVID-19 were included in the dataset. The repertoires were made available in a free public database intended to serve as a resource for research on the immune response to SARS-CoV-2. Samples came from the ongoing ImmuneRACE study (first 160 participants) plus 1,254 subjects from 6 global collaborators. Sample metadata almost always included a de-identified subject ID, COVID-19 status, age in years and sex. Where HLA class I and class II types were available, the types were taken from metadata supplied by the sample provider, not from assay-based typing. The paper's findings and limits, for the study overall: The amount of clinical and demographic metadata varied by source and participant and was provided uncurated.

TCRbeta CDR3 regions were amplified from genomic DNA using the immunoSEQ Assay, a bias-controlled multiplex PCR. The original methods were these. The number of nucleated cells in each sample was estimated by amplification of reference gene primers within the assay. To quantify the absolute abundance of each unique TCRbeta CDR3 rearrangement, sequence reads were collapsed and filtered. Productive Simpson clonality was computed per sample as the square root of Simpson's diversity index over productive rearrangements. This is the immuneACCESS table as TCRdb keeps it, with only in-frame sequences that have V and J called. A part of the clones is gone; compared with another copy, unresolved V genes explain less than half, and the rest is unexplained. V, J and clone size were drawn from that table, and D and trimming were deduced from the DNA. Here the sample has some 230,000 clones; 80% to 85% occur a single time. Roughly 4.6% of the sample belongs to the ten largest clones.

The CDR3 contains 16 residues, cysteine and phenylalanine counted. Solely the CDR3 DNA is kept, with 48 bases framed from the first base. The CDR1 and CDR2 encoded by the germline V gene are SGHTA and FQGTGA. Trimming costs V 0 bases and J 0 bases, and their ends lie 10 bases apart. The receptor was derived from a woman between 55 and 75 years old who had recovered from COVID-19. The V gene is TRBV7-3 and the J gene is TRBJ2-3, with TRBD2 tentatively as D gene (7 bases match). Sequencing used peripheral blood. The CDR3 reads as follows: CASSLTAGASTDTQYF. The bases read TGTGCCAGCAGCTTAACGGCGGGGGCTAGCACAGATACGCAGTATTTT. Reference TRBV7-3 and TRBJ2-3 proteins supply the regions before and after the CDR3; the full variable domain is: GAGVSQTPSNKVTEKGKYVELRCDPISGHTALYWYRQSLGQGPEFLIYFQGTGAADDSGLPNDRFFAVRPEGSVSTLKIQRTERGDSAVYLCASSLTAGASTDTQYFGPGTRLTVL.